What follows are 19 T cell receptor beta chains derived from one specimen sequenced in a study of type 1 regulatory T cells. TCRdb processed the reads anew with MiXCR; each CDR3 protein has one entry. The profile covers approximately 100,000 distinct CDR3 sequences, with 30% to 35% appearing a single time and about 2.4% taken by the ten largest. Sample: CD4+ T cells, either the whole sample or a sorted fraction (not recorded which). The receptors were gathered from a human donor in good health.

The chain has TRBV6-2 or TRBV6-3 and TRBJ2-3, with D perhaps assigned TRBD1 or TRBD2 (6 bases each). CDR3 length: 12 residues. Looked up from germline, CDR1 is MNHEY and CDR2 is SVGEGT. Deletions cut 6 bases from V and 9 bases from J, with 13 bases between. CDR3 DNA sequence: TGTGCCAGCAGCCTCCCGGGGGCAACGCAGTATTTT. It encodes CASSLPGATQYF.

A few counts support this clonotype. The chain has TRBV7-8 and TRBJ2-1; 9 bases map to TRBD2. Per the germline V gene, CDR1 is SGHVS and CDR2 is FQNEAQ. Trimming cost V 1 base and J 10 bases; bases outside gene matches: 11. The CDR3 has 16 residues. CDR3 protein: CASSLEGGRALQEQFF. The CDR3 bases are TGTGCCAGCAGCTTAGAAGGCGGGAGGGCCCTCCAGGAGCAGTTCTTC.

This clonotype was seen more than once but under ten times. This chain connects TRBV11-1 to TRBJ2-7, with TRBD1 as a possible D gene (6 bases). The CDR3 has 12 amino acids. Looked up from germline, CDR1 is SGHAT and CDR2 is FQDESV (reference sequence). V dropped 5 bases and J dropped 5 bases, with 10 bases sitting between them. The CDR3 nucleotides read TGTGCCAGCAGCCCCAACAGGGACGAGCAGTACTTC. Protein product: CASSPNRDEQYF. Variable domain in full (rest from reference TRBV11-1 and TRBJ2-7): EAEVAQSPRYKITEKSQAVAFWCDPISGHATLYWYRQILGQGPELLVQFQDESVVDDSQLPKDRFSAERLKGVDSTLKIQPAELGDSAMYLCASSPNRDEQYFGPGTRLTVT.

The chain joins TRBV6-6 to TRBJ2-3; 7 positions agree with TRBD2. This CDR3 has 14 residues. The V gene end was trimmed by 4 bases and the J gene end by 6 bases; junction bases not matched to a gene: 7. Germline V gene sequence: CDR1 MNHNY, CDR2 SVGAGI (reference sequence). CDR3 protein: CASSLAGVMDTQYF. DNA of the CDR3: TGTGCCAGCAGTTTGGCGGGAGTTATGGATACGCAGTATTTT.

This clonotype has just a few counts. No conserved phenylalanine or tryptophan is present at the end of the CDR3, so a read error is the likely explanation. The rearrangement uses TRBV5-1 and TRBJ2-6; no clear D gene. The CDR3 contains 14 residues. Trimming took 1 base from V and 4 from J, leaving 6 bases between them. The germline gives CDR1 SGHRS, CDR2 YFSETQ. The CDR3 coding sequence is TGCGCCAGCAGCTTGAAACAGGGGGCCAACGTCCTGACTTTG. Amino acid sequence: CASSLKQGANVLTL.

The chain has TRBV5-4 and TRBJ2-3, with TRBD1 matching 9 bases. In germline, CDR1 is SGHNT, CDR2 YYREEE (reference sequence). The CDR3 runs 15 residues. J lost 8 bases, V lost 4 bases, and 11 bases had no gene match. The chain's CDR3 is CASSPRAQGAGTQYF. The DNA for the CDR3 is TGTGCCAGCAGCCCCCGAGCACAGGGGGCGGGTACGCAGTATTTT.

This clonotype was detected a few times. The chain has TRBV7-6 and TRBJ1-2, with 8 bases matching TRBD1. The CDR3 consists of 15 residues. In germline, CDR1 is SGHVS, CDR2 FNYEAQ. J gave up 7 bases and V 1 base, and 8 bases lay outside the gene matches. CDR3 DNA: TGTGCCAGCAGCTTAGGGGCGGCAGGGGGCCCTGGCTACACCTTC. This codes for CASSLGAAGGPGYTF.

V gene TRBV28 combines with J gene TRBJ2-3, with D possibly TRBD2 on 6 matching bases. The CDR3 length is 12 residues. Trimming stripped 6 bases from V and 3 bases from J, with 7 bases between. Germline-derived CDR1 and CDR2 are MDHEN and SYDVKM. The CDR3 sequence is CASREGTDTQYF. The CDR3 nucleotides read TGTGCCAGCAGGGAGGGAACAGATACGCAGTATTTT. Looking up the rest from reference TRBV28 and TRBJ2-3 gives the full variable domain: DVKVTQSSRYLVKRTGEKVFLECVQDMDHENMFWYRQDPGLGLRLIYFSYDVKMKEKGDIPEGYSVSREKKERFSLILESASTNQTSMYLCASREGTDTQYFGPGTRLTVL.

Turning to this clonotype: A much larger clone is a single base away; this may be a read error. This chain uses TRBV29-1 with TRBJ2-3; D unclear. The J call may not be correct, given that the DNA end is closer to TRBJ1-5. Germline loops: CDR1 SQVTM, CDR2 ANQGSEA. The CDR3 spans 14 residues. CDR3 DNA: TGCAGCGTTCCTCTAGCGGGAGATAGGGATACGCAGCATTTT. Protein sequence: CSVPLAGDRDTQHF.

This clonotype has more than one count but fewer than ten. V and J are TRBV24-1 and TRBJ2-3; 8 nucleotides line up with TRBD1. V shed 9 bases, J shed 3 bases, and the junction held 4 bases outside the gene matches. This CDR3 is 13 amino acids long. CDR1 and CDR2 from the germline V gene are KGHDR and SFDVKD. The CDR3 coding sequence is TGTGCCACCTGGACAGGGAGGACAGATACGCAGTATTTT. Amino acids: CATWTGRTDTQYF.

This clonotype was recorded a few times. V is TRBV5-4 and J is TRBJ2-2; D perhaps matches TRBD2 (6 bases). Trimming removed 0 bases from V and 6 bases from J, with 15 bases in between. CDR1 SGHNT and CDR2 YYREEE come from the germline V gene (reference sequence). The CDR3 runs 16 residues. This CDR3 reads CASSLDGGIVSGELFF. The CDR3 DNA follows: TGTGCCAGCAGCTTGGACGGAGGGATCGTATCCGGGGAGCTGTTTTTT.

The rearrangement joins TRBV20-1 to TRBJ1-1, with no clear D. This CDR3 is 17 amino acids long. The V end was cut by 5 bases, the J end by 5 bases, with 27 bases between. Germline V lookup: CDR1 DFQATT, CDR2 SNEGSKA (reference sequence). The CDR3 nucleotides read TGCAGTGCTCCCGACGGGCAAGGAGAGGGTGGAGGGACTGAAGCTTTCTTT. It specifies CSAPDGQGEGGGTEAFF.

V and J are TRBV30 and TRBJ2-6; TRBD2 is a possible D gene (5 bases). CDR3 length: 15 residues. With 1 base removed from V and 1 base from J, the gap between germline ends came to 8 bases. CDR1 and CDR2 (germline): GTSNPN, SVGIG (reference sequence). Here the CDR3 reads CAWSGESSGANVLTF. CDR3 DNA: TGTGCCTGGAGTGGGGAGAGTTCTGGGGCCAACGTCCTGACTTTC. Combining the CDR3 with reference TRBV30 and TRBJ2-6 gives the whole variable domain SQTIHQWPATLVQPVGSPLSLECTVEGTSNPNLYWYRQAAGRGLQLLFYSVGIGQISSEVPQNLSASRPQDRQFILSSKKLLLSDSGFYLCAWSGESSGANVLTFGAGSRLTVL.

This chain links TRBV27 with TRBJ2-3; TRBD1 might be the D (5 bases). This CDR3 is built from 13 residues. Germline-derived CDR1 and CDR2 are MNHEY and SMNVEV (reference sequence). Trimming cost V 4 bases and J 4 bases, with 9 bases left between them. This chain's CDR3 is CASSWQGSDTQYF. The CDR3 nucleotides read TGTGCCAGCAGTTGGCAGGGTTCAGATACGCAGTATTTT.

As to this clonotype: The germline gene is not matched at one end of the junction; a read error may be the cause. The chain is built from TRBV5-5 and TRBJ2-1, with D tentatively TRBD1 (6 bases). CDR1 is SGHKS and CDR2 is YYEKEE in the germline V gene (reference sequence). The CDR3 has 12 amino acids. As DNA, the CDR3 is TGTGCCCGCAGCTTGGGACAAAATGAGCAGTTCTTC. Translated: CARSLGQNEQFF.

The genes are TRBV7-9 and TRBJ1-1; no clear D. Deletions cut 5 bases from V and 0 bases from J, with 1 base between. The germline V gene encodes CDR1 SEHNR and CDR2 FQNEAQ (reference sequence). CDR3 length: 11 residues. The DNA of the CDR3 is TGTGCCAGCAGCCTGAACACTGAAGCTTTCTTT. It encodes CASSLNTEAFF.

In this sample, this clonotype turned up many times. This rearrangement joins TRBV5-5 to TRBJ2-2; D not certain. The V gene's germline CDR1 is SGHKS and CDR2 YYEKEE (reference sequence). V was shortened by 2 bases and J by 3 bases, with 5 bases between the two germline ends. The CDR3 runs 13 residues. CDR3 DNA: TGTGCCAGCAGCTTAGGCGACACCGGGGAGCTGTTTTTT. It is translated as CASSLGDTGELFF.

The chain combines TRBV24-1 with TRBJ1-5; no clear D gene. Germline CDR1 and CDR2: KGHDR and SFDVKD. CDR3 length: 12 amino acids. V was shortened by 5 bases and J by 7 bases, with 8 bases between the two germline ends. The CDR3 nucleotides are TGTGCCACCAGTGGAGGAAACCAGCCCCAGCATTTT. Translation: CATSGGNQPQHF.

The chain links TRBV4-1 to TRBJ2-2; 7 positions agree with TRBD1. With 5 bases clipped from V and 4 bases from J, the junction kept 4 bases outside the gene matches. Germline CDR1 and CDR2: MGHRA and YSYEKL. The CDR3 is made up of 14 amino acids. The CDR3 protein is CASSWDSGTGELFF. The CDR3, as DNA: TGCGCCAGCAGCTGGGACAGCGGCACCGGGGAGCTGTTTTTT.